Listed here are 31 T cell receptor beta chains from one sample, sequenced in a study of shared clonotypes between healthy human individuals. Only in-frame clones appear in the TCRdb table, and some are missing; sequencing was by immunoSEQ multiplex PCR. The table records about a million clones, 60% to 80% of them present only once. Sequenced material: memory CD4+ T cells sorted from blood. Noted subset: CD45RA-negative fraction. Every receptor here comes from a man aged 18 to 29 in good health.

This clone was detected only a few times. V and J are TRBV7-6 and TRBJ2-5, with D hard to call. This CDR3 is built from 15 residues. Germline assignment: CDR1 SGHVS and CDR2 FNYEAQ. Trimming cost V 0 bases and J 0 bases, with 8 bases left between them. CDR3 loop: CASSLAGMYQETQYF. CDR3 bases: TGTGCCAGCAGCTTAGCGGGGATGTACCAAGAGACCCAGTACTTC.

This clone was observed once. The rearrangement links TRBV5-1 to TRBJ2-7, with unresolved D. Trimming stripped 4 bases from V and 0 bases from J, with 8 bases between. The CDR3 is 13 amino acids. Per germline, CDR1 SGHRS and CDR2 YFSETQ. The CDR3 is CASSPETSYEQYF. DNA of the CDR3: TGCGCCAGCAGCCCCGAAACCTCCTACGAGCAGTACTTC.

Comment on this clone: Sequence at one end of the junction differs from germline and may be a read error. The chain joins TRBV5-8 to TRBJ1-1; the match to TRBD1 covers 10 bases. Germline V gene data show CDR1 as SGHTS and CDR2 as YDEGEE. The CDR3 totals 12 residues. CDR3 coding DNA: TGTGCCAGCAGCTTGGCCCGGGACAGGGGCCTCTTT. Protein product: CASSLARDRGLF.

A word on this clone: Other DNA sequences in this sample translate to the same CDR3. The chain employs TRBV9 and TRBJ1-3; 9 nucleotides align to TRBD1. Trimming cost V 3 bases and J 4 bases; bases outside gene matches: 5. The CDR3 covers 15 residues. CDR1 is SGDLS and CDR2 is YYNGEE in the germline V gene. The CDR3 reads CASSEGQGGGNTIYF. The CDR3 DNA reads TGTGCCAGCAGCGAGGGACAGGGAGGAGGAAACACCATATATTTT. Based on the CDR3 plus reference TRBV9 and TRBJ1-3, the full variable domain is DSGVTQTPKHLITATGQRVTLRCSPRSGDLSVYWYQQSLDQGLQFLIQYYNGEERAKGNILERFSAQQFPDLHSELNLSSLELGDSALYFCASSEGQGGGNTIYFGEGSWLTVV.

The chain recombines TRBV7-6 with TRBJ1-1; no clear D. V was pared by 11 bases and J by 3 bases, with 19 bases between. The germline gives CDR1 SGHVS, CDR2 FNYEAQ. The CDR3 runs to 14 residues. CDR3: CASGRSEVDTEAFF. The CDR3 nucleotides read TGTGCCTCGGGGAGGTCAGAGGTTGACACTGAAGCTTTCTTT.

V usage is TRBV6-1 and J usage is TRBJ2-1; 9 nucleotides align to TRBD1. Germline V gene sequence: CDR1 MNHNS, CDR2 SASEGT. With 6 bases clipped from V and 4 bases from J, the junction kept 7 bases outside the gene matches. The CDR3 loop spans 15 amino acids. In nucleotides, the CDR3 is TGTGCCAGCAGCTCCGACAGGGGGAAATACAATGAGCAGTTCTTC. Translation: CASSSDRGKYNEQFF.

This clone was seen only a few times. The CDR3 sequence: CASSSTGGSSYNEQFF. The CDR3 DNA reads as TGTGCCAGTAGTTCCACCGGCGGTAGCTCCTACAATGAGCAGTTCTTC. The V and J genes are TRBV19 and TRBJ2-1; D remains unclear. CDR3 length: 16 amino acids. CDR1 and CDR2 from the germline V gene are LNHDA and SQIVND (reference sequence). Trimming took off 5 bases at V and 0 bases at J, with 14 bases between the two ends. The full variable domain, its missing parts supplied by reference TRBV19 and TRBJ2-1, is DGGITQSPKYLFRKEGQNVTLSCEQNLNHDAMYWYRQDPGQGLRLIYYSQIVNDFQKGDIAEGYSVSREKKESFPLTVTSAQKNPTAFYLCASSSTGGSSYNEQFFGPGTRLTVL.

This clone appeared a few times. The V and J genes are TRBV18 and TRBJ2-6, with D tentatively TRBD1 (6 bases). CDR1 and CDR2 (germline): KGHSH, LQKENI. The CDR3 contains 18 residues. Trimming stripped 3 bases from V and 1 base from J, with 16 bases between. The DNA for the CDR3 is TGTGCCAGCTCACCCAGGGGCTCAGGCTCGTCTGGGGCCAACGTCCTGACTTTC. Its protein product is CASSPRGSGSSGANVLTF.

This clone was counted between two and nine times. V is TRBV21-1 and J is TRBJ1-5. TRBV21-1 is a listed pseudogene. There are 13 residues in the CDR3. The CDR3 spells CASSKNGNQPQHF. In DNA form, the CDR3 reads TGTGCCAGCAGCAAAAACGGGAATCAGCCCCAGCATTTT.

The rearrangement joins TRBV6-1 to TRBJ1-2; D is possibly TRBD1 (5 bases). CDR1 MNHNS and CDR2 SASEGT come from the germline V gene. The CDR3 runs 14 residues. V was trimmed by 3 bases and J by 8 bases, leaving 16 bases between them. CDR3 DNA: TGTGCCAGCAGTGAGGGCCGCTGGGGGAGCGGCTACACCTTC. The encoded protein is CASSEGRWGSGYTF.

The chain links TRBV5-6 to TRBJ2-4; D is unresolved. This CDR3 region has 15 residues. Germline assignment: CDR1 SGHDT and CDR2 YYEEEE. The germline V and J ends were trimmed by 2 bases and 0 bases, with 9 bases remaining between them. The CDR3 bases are TGTGCCAGCAGCTTTAGGGCGGTAGCCAAAAACATTCAGTACTTC. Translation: CASSFRAVAKNIQYF.

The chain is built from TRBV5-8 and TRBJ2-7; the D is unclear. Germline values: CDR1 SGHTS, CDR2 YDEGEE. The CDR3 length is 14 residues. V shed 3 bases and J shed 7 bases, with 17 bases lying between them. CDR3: CASSSLSTVREQYF. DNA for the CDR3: TGTGCCAGCAGCTCACTGAGTACGGTGAGGGAGCAGTACTTC.

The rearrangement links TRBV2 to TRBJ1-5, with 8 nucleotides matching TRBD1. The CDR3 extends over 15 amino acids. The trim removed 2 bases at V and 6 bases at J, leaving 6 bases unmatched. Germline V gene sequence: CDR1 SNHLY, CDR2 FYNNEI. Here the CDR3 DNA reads TGTGCCAGCAGTGAACCCGGACAGGGCTCTCAGCCCCAGCATTTT. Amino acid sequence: CASSEPGQGSQPQHF.

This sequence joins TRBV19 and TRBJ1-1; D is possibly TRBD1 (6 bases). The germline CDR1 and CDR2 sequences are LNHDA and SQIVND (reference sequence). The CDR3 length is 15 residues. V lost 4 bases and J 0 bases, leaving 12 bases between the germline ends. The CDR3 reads CASSNRQAMNTEAFF. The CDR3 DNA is TGTGCCAGTAGTAATAGACAGGCCATGAACACTGAAGCTTTCTTT. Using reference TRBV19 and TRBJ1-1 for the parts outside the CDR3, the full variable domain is DGGITQSPKYLFRKEGQNVTLSCEQNLNHDAMYWYRQDPGQGLRLIYYSQIVNDFQKGDIAEGYSVSREKKESFPLTVTSAQKNPTAFYLCASSNRQAMNTEAFFGQGTRLTVV.

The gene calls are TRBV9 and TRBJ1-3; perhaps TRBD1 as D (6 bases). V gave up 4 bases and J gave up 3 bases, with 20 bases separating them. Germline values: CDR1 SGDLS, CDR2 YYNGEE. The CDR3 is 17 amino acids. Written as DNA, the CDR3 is TGTGCCAGCAGCCCCCATTCCACAGGGTTGATTGGAAACACCATATATTTT. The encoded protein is CASSPHSTGLIGNTIYF.

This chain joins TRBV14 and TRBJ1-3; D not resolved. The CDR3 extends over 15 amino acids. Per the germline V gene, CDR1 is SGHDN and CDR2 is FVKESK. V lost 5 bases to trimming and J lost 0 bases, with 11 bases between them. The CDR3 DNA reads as TGTGCCAGCAGCTACGACGGATTCTCTGGAAACACCATATATTTT. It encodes CASSYDGFSGNTIYF.

CDR3 DNA: TGCGCCAGCAGCCAAGATGGCGGGACTGTCACCGGGGAGCTGTTTTTT. Protein: CASSQDGGTVTGELFF. The chain has TRBV4-1 and TRBJ2-2; TRBD2 is a possible D gene (6 bases). Germline-derived CDR1 and CDR2 are MGHRA and YSYEKL. The CDR3 covers 16 residues. V was shortened by 0 bases and J by 4 bases, with 12 bases between the two germline ends.

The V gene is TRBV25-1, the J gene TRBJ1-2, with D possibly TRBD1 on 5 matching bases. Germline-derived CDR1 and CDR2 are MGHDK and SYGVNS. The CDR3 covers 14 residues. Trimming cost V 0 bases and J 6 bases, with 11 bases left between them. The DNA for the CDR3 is TGTGCCAGCAGTGAATACGGCAGGGACCATGGCTACACCTTC. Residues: CASSEYGRDHGYTF.

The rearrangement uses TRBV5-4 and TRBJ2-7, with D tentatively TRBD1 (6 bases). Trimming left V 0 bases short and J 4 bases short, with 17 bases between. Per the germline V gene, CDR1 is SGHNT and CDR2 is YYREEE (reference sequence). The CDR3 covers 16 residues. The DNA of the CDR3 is TGTGCCAGCAGCTTGGGCCCGAGGACAGATACTTACGAGCAGTACTTC. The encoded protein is CASSLGPRTDTYEQYF.

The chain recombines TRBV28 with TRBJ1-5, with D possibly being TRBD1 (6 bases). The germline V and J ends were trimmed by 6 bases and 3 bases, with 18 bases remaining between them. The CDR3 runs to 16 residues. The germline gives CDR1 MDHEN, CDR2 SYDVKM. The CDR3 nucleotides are TGTGCCAGCAGGAAACTGATGGGGGGCGACAATCAGCCCCAGCATTTT. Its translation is CASRKLMGGDNQPQHF.

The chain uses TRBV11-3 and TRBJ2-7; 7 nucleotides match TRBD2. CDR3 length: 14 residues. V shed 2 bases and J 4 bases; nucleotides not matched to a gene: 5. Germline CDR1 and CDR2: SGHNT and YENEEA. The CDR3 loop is CASSLSGGIYEQYF. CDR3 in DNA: TGTGCCAGCAGCTTATCGGGAGGTATATACGAGCAGTACTTC.

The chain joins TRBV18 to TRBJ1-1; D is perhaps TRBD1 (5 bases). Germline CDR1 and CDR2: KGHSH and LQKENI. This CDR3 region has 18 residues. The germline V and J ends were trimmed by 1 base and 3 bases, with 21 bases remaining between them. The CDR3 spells CASSPQFMGGTSYTEAFF. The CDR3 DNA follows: TGTGCCAGCTCACCACAATTCATGGGGGGGACCTCGTACACTGAAGCTTTCTTT.

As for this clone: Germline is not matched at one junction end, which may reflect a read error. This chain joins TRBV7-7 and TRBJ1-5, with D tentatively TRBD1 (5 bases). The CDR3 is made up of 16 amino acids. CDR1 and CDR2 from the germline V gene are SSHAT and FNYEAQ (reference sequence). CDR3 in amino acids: CASSLIKPGCLKPQHF. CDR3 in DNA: TGTGCTAGCAGCTTAATTAAGCCAGGGTGTTTGAAGCCCCAGCATTTT. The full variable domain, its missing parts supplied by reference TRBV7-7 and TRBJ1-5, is GAGVSQSPRYKVTKRGQDVTLRCDPISSHATLYWYQQALGQGPEFLTYFNYEAQPDKSGLPSDRFSAERPEGSISTLTIQRTEQRDSAMYRCASSLIKPGCLKPQHFGDGTRLSIL.

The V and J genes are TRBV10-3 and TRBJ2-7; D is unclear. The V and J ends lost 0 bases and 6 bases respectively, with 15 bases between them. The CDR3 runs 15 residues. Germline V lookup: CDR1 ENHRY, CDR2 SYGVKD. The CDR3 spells CAISESSALSGEQYF. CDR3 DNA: TGTGCCATCAGTGAGTCCTCGGCCCTCTCAGGCGAGCAGTACTTC.

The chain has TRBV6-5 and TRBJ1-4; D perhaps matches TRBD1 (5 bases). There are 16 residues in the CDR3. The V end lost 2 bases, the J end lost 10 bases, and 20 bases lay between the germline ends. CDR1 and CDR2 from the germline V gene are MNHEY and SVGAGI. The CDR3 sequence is CASSYTSGIGVGKLFF. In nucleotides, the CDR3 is TGTGCCAGCAGTTACACCTCAGGGATTGGGGTCGGAAAACTGTTTTTT.

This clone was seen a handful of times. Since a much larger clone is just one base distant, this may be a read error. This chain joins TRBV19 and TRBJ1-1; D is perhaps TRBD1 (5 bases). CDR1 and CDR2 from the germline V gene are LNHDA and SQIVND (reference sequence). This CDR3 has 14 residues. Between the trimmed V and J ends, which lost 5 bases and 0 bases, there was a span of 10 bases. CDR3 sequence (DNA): TGTGCCAGTAGTCCGGGACGGCTGAACACTGAAGCTTTCTTT. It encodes CASSPGRLNTEAFF.

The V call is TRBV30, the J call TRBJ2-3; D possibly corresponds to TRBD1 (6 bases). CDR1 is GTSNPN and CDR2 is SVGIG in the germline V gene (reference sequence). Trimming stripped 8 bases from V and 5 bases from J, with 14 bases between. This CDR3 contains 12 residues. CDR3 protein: CARRTDGDTQYF. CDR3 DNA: TGTGCCCGCAGGACAGACGGAGATACGCAGTATTTT.

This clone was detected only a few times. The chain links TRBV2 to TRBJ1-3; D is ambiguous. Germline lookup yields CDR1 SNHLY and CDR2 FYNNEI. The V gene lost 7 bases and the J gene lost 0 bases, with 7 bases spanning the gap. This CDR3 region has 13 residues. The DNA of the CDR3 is TGTGCCAGCAAAGCCTACTCTGGAAACACCATATATTTT. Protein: CASKAYSGNTIYF.

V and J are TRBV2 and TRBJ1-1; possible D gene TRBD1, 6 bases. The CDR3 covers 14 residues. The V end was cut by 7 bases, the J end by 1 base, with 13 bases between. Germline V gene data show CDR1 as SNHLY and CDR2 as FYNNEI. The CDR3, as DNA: TGTGCCAGCACCACGCTGACAGGGAACACTGAAGCTTTCTTT. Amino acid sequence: CASTTLTGNTEAFF.

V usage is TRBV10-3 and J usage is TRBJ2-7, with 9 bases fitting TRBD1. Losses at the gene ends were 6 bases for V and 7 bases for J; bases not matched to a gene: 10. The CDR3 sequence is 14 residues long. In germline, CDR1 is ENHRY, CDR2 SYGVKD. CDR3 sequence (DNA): TGTGCCATCAGGAGATTACAGGGGGCTCGAGAGCAGTACTTC. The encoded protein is CAIRRLQGAREQYF.

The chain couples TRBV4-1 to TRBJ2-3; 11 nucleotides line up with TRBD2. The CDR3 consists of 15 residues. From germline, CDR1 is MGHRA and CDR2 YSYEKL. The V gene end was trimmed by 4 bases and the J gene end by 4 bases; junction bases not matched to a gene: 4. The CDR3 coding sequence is TGCGCCAGCAGCCGCCTACTAGCGGGAGCAGATACGCAGTATTTT. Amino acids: CASSRLLAGADTQYF.